The 29 T cell receptor beta chains reported below all come from one sample, sequenced in a study of glioma-infiltrating T cells. Using RNA template, CDR3s of TCR alpha and beta were amplified with iRepertoire arm-PCR. TCRdb reprocessed the multiplex PCR reads with MiXCR, giving one entry per CDR3 protein. The sample contains under 200,000 distinct CDR3 sequences, around 40% of which appear only once. The sequencing input was glioma tissue, nonneoplastic brain tissue, or PBMCs (not recorded which). All receptors derive from a human donor with low-grade glioma or glioblastoma, undergoing nonglioma brain surgery, or in good health (not recorded which).

The rearrangement uses TRBV18 and TRBJ1-1; D possibly corresponds to TRBD1 (6 bases). CDR1 and CDR2 (germline): KGHSH, LQKENI. The CDR3 spans 16 residues. V lost 6 bases to trimming and J lost 2 bases, with 19 bases between them. The CDR3 DNA sequence: TGTGCCAGCTCGCGACTATCGGACAGCATTAACACTGAAGCTTTCTTT. Amino acids: CASSRLSDSINTEAFF. Filled out from reference TRBV18 and TRBJ1-1, the complete variable domain reads NAGVMQNPRHLVRRRGQEARLRCSPMKGHSHVYWYRQLPEEGLKFMVYLQKENIIDESGMPKERFSAEFPKEGPSILRIQQVVRGDSAAYFCASSRLSDSINTEAFFGQGTRLTVV.

The chain employs TRBV20-1 and TRBJ2-6, with 11 bases fitting TRBD1. The germline V gene encodes CDR1 DFQATT and CDR2 SNEGSKA (reference sequence). The J segment lost 1 base and the V segment lost 6 bases, leaving 5 bases of the junction unmatched. The CDR3 consists of 16 residues. Here the CDR3 reads CSAGDRGFSGANVLTF. CDR3 nucleotide sequence: TGCAGTGCGGGGGACAGGGGGTTTTCTGGGGCCAACGTCCTGACTTTC.

On this clonotype: A much larger clonotype is one base distant, so this may be a read error. J is TRBJ1-3 and V is TRBV28; D might be TRBD1 (5 bases). The length of the CDR3 is 14 residues. Germline V gene sequence: CDR1 MDHEN, CDR2 SYDVKM. The CDR3 loop is CASRPQGTGNSIYF. The CDR3 nucleotides are TGTGCCAGCAGGCCCCAGGGTACTGGAAACAGCATATATTTT.

This clonotype was seen many times. The CDR3 DNA sequence: TGTGCCAGCAGTTTAGAAGGGCCTCCTGGGACCCAGTACTTC. Translation: CASSLEGPPGTQYF. This sequence joins TRBV28 and TRBJ2-5; D gene unclear. Germline V gene data show CDR1 as MDHEN and CDR2 as SYDVKM. Trimming took off 2 bases at V and 7 bases at J, with 14 bases between the two ends. The CDR3 is 14 residues long.

This clonotype was seen a handful of times. This clone may be a read error of a much larger clone one base away. V and J are TRBV6-1 and TRBJ1-1, with TRBD1 as a possible D gene (5 bases). This CDR3 has 11 amino acids. CDR1 and CDR2 from the germline V gene are MNHNS and SASEGT. Here the CDR3 reads CESRERGSAFF. The CDR3 nucleotides are TGTGAAAGCCGGGAAAGGGGTTCTGCTTTCTTT.

The chain employs TRBV30 and TRBJ2-1; TRBD1 matches at 7 bases. The J segment lost 8 bases and the V segment lost 1 base, leaving 2 bases of the junction unmatched. The CDR3 is made up of 12 amino acids. CDR1 GTSNPN and CDR2 SVGIG come from the germline V gene (reference sequence). CDR3 loop: CAWSAQGYEQFF. The CDR3 DNA is TGTGCCTGGAGTGCACAGGGGTATGAGCAGTTCTTC.

The rearrangement links TRBV7-9 to TRBJ2-2, with 12 positions matching TRBD2. The CDR3 sequence is 15 residues long. The V and J ends lost 5 bases and 6 bases, in that order; junction bases with no gene match: 4. The germline CDR1 and CDR2 sequences are SEHNR and FQNEAQ (reference sequence). CDR3 residues: CASSTSSGRAGELFF. Written as DNA, the CDR3 is TGTGCCAGCAGCACCTCTAGCGGGAGGGCCGGGGAGCTGTTTTTT.

Worth noting for this clonotype: This may come from a read error, since a much larger clone is one base off. The rearrangement joins TRBV7-2 to TRBJ2-7; no definite D call. With 5 bases removed from V and 2 bases from J, the gap between germline ends came to 13 bases. CDR3 length: 14 amino acids. Germline lookup yields CDR1 SGHTA and CDR2 FQGNSA. CDR3 in amino acids: CASSLRTWTYEQYF. In DNA form, the CDR3 reads TGTGCCAGCAGCCTCCGGACCTGGACCTACGAGCAGTACTTC.

V gene TRBV29-1 combines with J gene TRBJ1-2; D uncertain. The CDR3 runs 11 residues. The V end lost 3 bases, the J end lost 4 bases, and 6 bases lay between the germline ends. The germline V gene has CDR1 SQVTM and CDR2 ANQGSEA. The CDR3 nucleotides are TGCAGCGTTGAGGATCCCTATGGCTACACCTTC. As protein: CSVEDPYGYTF. The full variable domain, in which reference TRBV29-1 and TRBJ1-2 provide the parts outside the CDR3, is SAVISQKPSRDICQRGTSLTIQCQVDSQVTMMFWYRQQPGQSLTLIATANQGSEATYESGFVIDKFPISRPNLTFSTLTVSNMSPEDSSIYLCSVEDPYGYTFGSGTRLTVV.

V usage is TRBV20-1 and J usage is TRBJ1-5; D perhaps matches TRBD1 (5 bases). Germline loops: CDR1 DFQATT, CDR2 SNEGSKA (reference sequence). This CDR3 comprises 13 residues. V was trimmed by 5 bases and J by 9 bases, leaving 17 bases between them. CDR3 in DNA: TGCAGTGCTTCGACAGTGATAATTCGGCCCCAGCATTTT. It specifies CSASTVIIRPQHF.

About this clonotype: A much larger clone sits a single nucleotide away, making a read error possible. The chain links TRBV20-1 to TRBJ2-1, with D tentatively TRBD2 (7 bases). Germline loops: CDR1 DFQATT, CDR2 SNEGSKA (reference sequence). The CDR3 has 15 residues. V was cut by 4 bases and J by 3 bases, with 16 bases left in between. CDR3 amino acids: CSAKGGASGYNEQFF. The CDR3, as DNA: TGCAGTGCTAAGGGGGGGGCCTCTGGCTACAATGAGCAGTTCTTC.

This clonotype was detected ten times or more. The chain couples TRBV20-1 to TRBJ1-1; D not resolved. In germline, CDR1 is DFQATT, CDR2 SNEGSKA (reference sequence). Trimming pared 6 bases from V and 5 bases from J, leaving 10 bases between. The CDR3 covers 11 residues. The DNA of the CDR3 is TGCAGTGCGACTTCGGGAACTGAAGCTTTCTTT. Protein sequence: CSATSGTEAFF.

This clonotype was detected many times. The gene calls are TRBV28 and TRBJ2-7; TRBD2 aligns across 9 bases. The germline gives CDR1 MDHEN, CDR2 SYDVKM. The V gene end was trimmed by 3 bases and the J gene end by 6 bases; junction bases not matched to a gene: 9. The CDR3 extends over 15 amino acids. The CDR3, as DNA: TGTGCCAGCAGTTTCAGTGCGGGAGGGCCGGTCGAGCAGTACTTC. Residues: CASSFSAGGPVEQYF. The complete variable domain, with remaining parts taken from reference TRBV28 and TRBJ2-7, reads DVKVTQSSRYLVKRTGEKVFLECVQDMDHENMFWYRQDPGLGLRLIYFSYDVKMKEKGDIPEGYSVSREKKERFSLILESASTNQTSMYLCASSFSAGGPVEQYFGPGTRLTVT.

This clonotype showed up many times. The chain couples TRBV15 to TRBJ1-2; TRBD1 is a possible D gene (6 bases). The CDR3 consists of 12 residues. Trimming took 3 bases from V and 8 from J, leaving 10 bases between them. CDR1 LNHNV and CDR2 YYDKDF come from the germline V gene (reference sequence). The CDR3 DNA sequence: TGTGCCACCAGCAGTTGGGACACCGGCTACACCTTC. Translating gives CATSSWDTGYTF. Using reference TRBV15 and TRBJ1-2 for the parts outside the CDR3, the full variable domain is DAMVIQNPRYQVTQFGKPVTLSCSQTLNHNVMYWYQQKSSQAPKLLFHYYDKDFNNEADTPDNFQSRRPNTSFCFLDIRSPGLGDTAMYLCATSSWDTGYTFGSGTRLTVV.

As to this clonotype: A read error is possible here, since a much larger clone lies one base away. J is TRBJ2-1 and V is TRBV2; D is undetermined. Germline CDR1 and CDR2: SNHLY and FYNNEI. This CDR3 region has 11 residues. V lost 4 bases and J 9 bases, leaving 7 bases between the germline ends. CDR3 nucleotide sequence: TGTGCCAGCAGTGTAGAGACTGAGCAGTTCTTC. Encoded protein: CASSVETEQFF.

This clonotype turned up a few times. The chain joins TRBV7-2 to TRBJ2-2; D is unclear. The germline CDR1 and CDR2 sequences are SGHTA and FQGNSA. CDR3 length: 12 amino acids. V shed 5 bases and J shed 0 bases, with 1 base lying between them. CDR3: CASSPNTGELFF. The CDR3 region has the DNA TGTGCCAGCAGCCCGAACACCGGGGAGCTGTTTTTT.

This clonotype was seen ten or more times. The gene calls are TRBV19 and TRBJ1-1, with D unresolved. The CDR3 extends over 10 amino acids. Germline CDR1 and CDR2: LNHDA and SQIVND (reference sequence). V was cut by 7 bases and J by 0 bases, with 0 bases left in between. The CDR3 loop reads CASMNTEAFF. The CDR3 nucleotides are TGTGCCAGTATGAACACTGAAGCTTTCTTT.

This clonotype was picked up a small number of times. This chain uses TRBV7-3 with TRBJ2-2, with 9 bases identical to TRBD1. This CDR3 is built from 18 residues. From germline, CDR1 is SGHTA and CDR2 FQGTGA. The junction had 16 bases not matched to a gene; V was cut back by 5 bases and J by 6 bases. CDR3 in DNA: TGTGCCAGCAGCATTAAAGGTTCAGGGACAGGGATTCCCGGGGAGCTGTTTTTT. Translating it yields CASSIKGSGTGIPGELFF. Complete variable domain (other parts from reference TRBV7-3 and TRBJ2-2): GAGVSQTPSNKVTEKGKYVELRCDPISGHTALYWYRQSLGQGPEFLIYFQGTGAADDSGLPNDRFFAVRPEGSVSTLKIQRTERGDSAVYLCASSIKGSGTGIPGELFFGEGSRLTVL.

The rearrangement uses TRBV5-4 and TRBJ2-3; D ambiguous. V lost 4 bases to trimming and J lost 3 bases, with 9 bases between them. The germline CDR1 and CDR2 sequences are SGHNT and YYREEE (reference sequence). This CDR3 contains 13 residues. CDR3 sequence (DNA): TGTGCCAGCAGCAATCGCGTGACAGATACGCAGTATTTT. It codes for CASSNRVTDTQYF.

This clonotype was picked up a small number of times. The rearrangement links TRBV7-2 to TRBJ1-2, with TRBD1 as a possible D gene (6 bases). CDR1 and CDR2 from the germline V gene are SGHTA and FQGNSA. The CDR3 runs to 16 residues. Trimming stripped 1 base from V and 6 bases from J, with 18 bases between. CDR3 sequence (DNA): TGTGCCAGCAGCTTAGTGGCCCGCACAGGGCGAGATGGCTACACCTTC. Protein sequence: CASSLVARTGRDGYTF.

This clonotype was counted at least ten times. A junction boundary mismatches the germline segment, possibly from a read error. This rearrangement joins TRBV11-2 to TRBJ2-7, with D perhaps matching TRBD2 (6 bases). From germline, CDR1 is SGHAT and CDR2 FQNNGV. The CDR3 is 14 residues long. The CDR3 spells CASSLGTTLYDQYF. CDR3 nucleotide sequence: TGTGCCAGCAGCTTAGGGACTACATTATACGATCAGTACTTC.

The chain recombines TRBV5-4 with TRBJ1-3; 7 nucleotides agree with TRBD1. Germline CDR1 is SGHNT and CDR2 is YYREEE (reference sequence). Trimming removed 0 bases from V and 3 bases from J; junction bases left unmatched: 6. This CDR3 comprises 16 residues. The CDR3 here is CASSLGQGKNGNTIYF. The DNA for the CDR3 is TGTGCCAGCAGCTTGGGACAGGGAAAGAATGGAAACACCATATATTTT.

This clonotype was counted between two and nine times. The V and J genes are TRBV4-2 and TRBJ2-7, with unresolved D. V was cut by 4 bases and J by 1 base, with 14 bases left in between. Germline V lookup: CDR1 LGHNA, CDR2 YNFKEQ. CDR3 length equals 15 residues. The CDR3 sequence is CASSPLKGGSYEQYF. CDR3 nucleotide sequence: TGTGCCAGCAGCCCTCTAAAGGGCGGATCCTACGAGCAGTACTTC.

This clonotype was counted only a few times. The genes are TRBV28 and TRBJ2-7; D is perhaps TRBD1 or TRBD2 (5 bases each). V was pared by 5 bases and J by 5 bases, with 22 bases between. Germline-derived CDR1 and CDR2 are MDHEN and SYDVKM. The CDR3 consists of 16 residues. The DNA of the CDR3 is TGTGCCAGCAGTCGGCCCACGGCCGGGACCCATAACGAGCAGTACTTC. Translated, it gives CASSRPTAGTHNEQYF.

The V call is TRBV28, the J call TRBJ1-2; D is ambiguous. The ends were cut back, 3 bases at V and 4 bases at J, with 18 bases in the middle. The CDR3 spans 16 residues. Germline CDR1 MDHEN, CDR2 SYDVKM. CDR3 coding DNA: TGTGCCAGCAGTTTGCAATTGAGTAGGGCGGGCTATGGCTACACCTTC. It codes for CASSLQLSRAGYGYTF.

This clonotype was seen a handful of times. The rearrangement joins TRBV12-3 or TRBV12-4 to TRBJ1-1; 7 nucleotides agree with TRBD1. The J segment lost 6 bases and the V segment lost 2 bases, leaving 6 bases of the junction unmatched. The CDR3 loop spans 14 amino acids. The CDR3 here is CASSLNRGEAEAFF. The CDR3, as DNA: TGTGCCAGCAGTTTAAACAGGGGAGAAGCTGAAGCTTTCTTT.

The V gene is TRBV5-5, the J gene TRBJ2-1, with D maybe TRBD1 (5 bases). Trimming took off 0 bases at V and 8 bases at J, with 15 bases between the two ends. CDR3 size: 15 residues. Germline-derived CDR1 and CDR2 are SGHKS and YYEKEE (reference sequence). CDR3 region: CASSLGIDRSDEQFF. CDR3 bases: TGTGCCAGCAGCTTGGGGATCGACAGATCGGATGAGCAGTTCTTC. Variable domain in full (rest from reference TRBV5-5 and TRBJ2-1): DAGVTQSPTHLIKTRGQQVTLRCSPISGHKSVSWYQQVLGQGPQFIFQYYEKEERGRGNFPDRFSARQFPNYSSELNVNALLLGDSALYLCASSLGIDRSDEQFFGPGTRLTVL.

As regards this clonotype: This may come from a read error, since a much larger clone is one base off. This chain joins TRBV2 and TRBJ2-3; no reliable D call. Germline V gene lookup returns CDR1 SNHLY and CDR2 FYNNEI. V was trimmed by 6 bases and J by 5 bases, leaving 12 bases between them. The CDR3 extends over 13 amino acids. CDR3: CASRNLKGDTQYF. DNA for the CDR3: TGTGCCAGCAGGAATCTTAAGGGAGATACGCAGTATTTT.

In regard to this clonotype: A much larger clone sits a single nucleotide away, making a read error possible. The chain links TRBV19 to TRBJ2-2; unclear D gene. This CDR3 region has 13 residues. Trimming shortened V by 1 base and J by 7 bases, and 7 bases separated the two germline ends. Germline loops: CDR1 LNHDA, CDR2 SQIVND (reference sequence). CDR3 residues: CASSIVKNGELFF. For the CDR3, the DNA is TGTGCCAGTAGTATAGTCAAGAACGGGGAGCTGTTTTTT.